This T cell receptor (beta chain) came from a study of blood T cells in healthy people across ages. Sample-barcoded 5' priming and a J-beta primer mix drove a second PCR of about 7 to 12 cycles. TCRdb re-called the 5' RACE reads through MiXCR, storing one row per CDR3 protein. The sample lists 750,000 to 950,000 distinct CDR3 sequences, roughly 50% seen once, with roughly 37% in the top ten. The CDR3 consists of 10 residues. The germline V and J ends were trimmed by 4 bases and 4 bases, with 2 bases remaining between them. Germline V CDR1 and CDR2: MDHEN, SYDVKM. This clonotype has only a few counts. This sequence was found in a man older than 75 in good health. V gene TRBV28 combines with J gene TRBJ2-7; no reliable D call. The sequenced material came from blood. The CDR3 sequence is CASSYYEQYF. The CDR3 bases are TGTGCCAGCAGTTATTACGAGCAGTACTTC. Drawing the rest from reference TRBV28 and TRBJ2-7, the complete variable domain is DVKVTQSSRYLVKRTGEKVFLECVQDMDHENMFWYRQDPGLGLRLIYFSYDVKMKEKGDIPEGYSVSREKKERFSLILESASTNQTSMYLCASSYYEQYFGPGTRLTVT.